The 13 T cell receptor beta chains given below trace back to one sample, sequenced in a study of T cell responses to AZD1222 COVID-19 vaccine. TCRdb keeps only in-frame clones here, not all; method: immunoSEQ multiplex PCR. The sample holds approximately 170,000 clones, 75% to 90% seen once. Material: peripheral blood, obtained on day 0 of AZD1222 vaccination. These receptors were collected from an adult in good health.

The chain links TRBV6-4 to TRBJ1-2; perhaps TRBD1 as D (5 bases). Germline V gives CDR1 MRHNA, CDR2 SNTAGT. The V and J ends lost 6 bases and 6 bases respectively, with 14 bases between them. This CDR3 spans 13 amino acids. In DNA form, the CDR3 reads TGTGCCAGCAGCCCCGCGGGGACGAATGGCTACACCTTC. It encodes CASSPAGTNGYTF.

The CDR3 region is CASRGGSSTDTQYF. In DNA form, the CDR3 reads TGTGCCAGCAGGGGTGGTTCTAGCACAGATACGCAGTATTTT. The chain combines TRBV11-2 with TRBJ2-3; D unresolved. Germline CDR1 reads SGHAT; CDR2 reads FQNNGV. Trimming left V 6 bases short and J 0 bases short, with 10 bases between. CDR3 length: 14 amino acids.

V and J are TRBV5-1 and TRBJ1-1; D is unresolved. V was trimmed by 2 bases and J by 3 bases, leaving 11 bases between them. The CDR3 has 14 amino acids. Germline V lookup: CDR1 SGHRS, CDR2 YFSETQ. The CDR3: CASSLTLKDTEAFF. The CDR3 nucleotides read TGCGCCAGCAGCTTAACCCTAAAGGACACTGAAGCTTTCTTT.

J is TRBJ1-2 and V is TRBV3-1 (or the pseudogene TRBV3-2); unclear D gene. The V end lost 3 bases, the J end lost 7 bases, and 9 bases lay between the germline ends. There are 12 residues in the CDR3. CDR1 LGHDT and CDR2 YNNKEL come from the germline V gene (reference sequence). Here the CDR3 reads CASSQHESGYTF. The CDR3 DNA reads TGTGCCAGCAGCCAGCATGAAAGTGGCTACACCTTC.

The CDR3 spells CAIRGAGAPELFF. In DNA, the CDR3 is TGTGCCATCAGGGGGGCGGGGGCACCGGAGCTGTTTTTT. The chain is built from TRBV10-3 and TRBJ2-2; TRBD2 might be the D (7 bases). The CDR3 sequence is 13 residues long. Trimming took off 6 bases at V and 10 bases at J, with 15 bases between the two ends. CDR1 and CDR2 (germline): ENHRY, SYGVKD.

This rearrangement joins TRBV15 to TRBJ2-7, with unresolved D. The CDR3 has 16 amino acids. Germline CDR1 LNHNV, CDR2 YYDKDF (reference sequence). The germline V and J ends were trimmed by 0 bases and 2 bases, with 14 bases remaining between them. CDR3 sequence reads: CATSRDLETATYEQYF. As DNA, the CDR3 is TGTGCCACCAGCAGAGATTTGGAGACGGCAACCTACGAGCAGTACTTC.

The chain combines TRBV6-5 with TRBJ1-3; D gene unclear. V was shortened by 7 bases and J by 2 bases, with 15 bases between the two germline ends. Germline CDR1 and CDR2: MNHEY and SVGAGI. This CDR3 has 15 amino acids. The CDR3 region has the DNA TGTGCCAGCAAGCCTTTTCGAGAAGCTGGAAACACCATATATTTT. Translating it yields CASKPFREAGNTIYF.

This chain connects TRBV19 to TRBJ2-4; either TRBD1 or TRBD2 may supply D (5 bases each). The germline V gene has CDR1 LNHDA and CDR2 SQIVND (reference sequence). V was shortened by 4 bases and J by 0 bases, with 13 bases between the two germline ends. The CDR3 length is 16 residues. The CDR3 protein is CASSTPRGEAKNIQYF. The CDR3 region has the DNA TGTGCCAGTAGTACCCCTAGAGGGGAAGCCAAAAACATTCAGTACTTC.

J is TRBJ1-1 and V is TRBV15; D unclear. Germline CDR1 LNHNV, CDR2 YYDKDF (reference sequence). Between the trimmed V and J ends, which lost 4 bases and 1 base, there was a span of 22 bases. The CDR3 consists of 18 residues. CDR3: CATSNPVVPGFPNTEAFF. In DNA, the CDR3 is TGTGCCACCAGCAATCCAGTTGTTCCGGGTTTTCCGAACACTGAAGCTTTCTTT.

The genes are TRBV29-1 and TRBJ1-4; maybe TRBD1 (6 bases). CDR1 is SQVTM and CDR2 is ANQGSEA in the germline V gene. V was clipped by 7 bases and J by 8 bases, with 17 bases between them. The CDR3 contains 13 residues. CDR3 protein: CSGSTGVGEKLFF. The CDR3 DNA reads TGCAGCGGATCGACAGGTGTCGGAGAAAAACTGTTTTTT. Supplemented by reference TRBV29-1 and TRBJ1-4, the full variable domain reads SAVISQKPSRDICQRGTSLTIQCQVDSQVTMMFWYRQQPGQSLTLIATANQGSEATYESGFVIDKFPISRPNLTFSTLTVSNMSPEDSSIYLCSGSTGVGEKLFFGSGTQLSVL.

CDR3 nucleotide sequence: TGTGCCATCTCCGGGACACAATCCTACGAGCAGTACTTC. Translation: CAISGTQSYEQYF. The rearrangement uses TRBV10-3 and TRBJ2-7, with D possibly being TRBD1 (6 bases). This CDR3 is built from 13 residues. V shed 8 bases and J shed 1 base, with 12 bases lying between them. Germline V gene data show CDR1 as ENHRY and CDR2 as SYGVKD.

J is TRBJ1-2 and V is TRBV19; D is perhaps TRBD1 (5 bases). The V gene lost 5 bases and the J gene lost 7 bases, with 11 bases spanning the gap. CDR1 LNHDA and CDR2 SQIVND come from the germline V gene (reference sequence). The CDR3 consists of 12 residues. The CDR3 DNA sequence: TGTGCCAGTAGTTCGGGGGTCAGTGGCTACACCTTC. It yields the protein CASSSGVSGYTF.

The V and J genes are TRBV28 and TRBJ1-2; tentative D call: TRBD1 (6 bases). Germline V gene lookup returns CDR1 MDHEN and CDR2 SYDVKM. Trimming stripped 2 bases from V and 6 bases from J, with 13 bases between. There are 14 residues in the CDR3. CDR3 sequence (DNA): TGTGCCAGCAGTTTAATCGCAGGGGCCGATGGCTACACCTTC. It specifies CASSLIAGADGYTF.